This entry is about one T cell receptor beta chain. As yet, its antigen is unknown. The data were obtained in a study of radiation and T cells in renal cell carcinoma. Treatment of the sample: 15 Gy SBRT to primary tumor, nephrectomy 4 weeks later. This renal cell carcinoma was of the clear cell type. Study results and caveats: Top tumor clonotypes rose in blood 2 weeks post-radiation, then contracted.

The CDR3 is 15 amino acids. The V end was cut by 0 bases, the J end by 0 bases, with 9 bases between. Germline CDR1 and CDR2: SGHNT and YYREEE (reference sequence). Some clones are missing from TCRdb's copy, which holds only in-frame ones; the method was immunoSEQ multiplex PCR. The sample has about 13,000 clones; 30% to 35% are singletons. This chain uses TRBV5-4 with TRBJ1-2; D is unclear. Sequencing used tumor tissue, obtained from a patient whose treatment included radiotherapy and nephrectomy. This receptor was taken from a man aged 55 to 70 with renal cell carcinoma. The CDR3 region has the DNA TGTGCCAGCAGCTTGGATGGGTCCGCTAACTATGGCTACACCTTC. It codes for CASSLDGSANYGYTF.